The rows below give T cell receptor beta chains drawn from one sample of a study of T-cell memory formation after mild COVID-19. TCRdb fed the 5' RACE reads into MiXCR, producing one record per CDR3 protein. This sample has roughly 620,000 distinct CDR3 sequences, with around 17% found just once. Input material: PBMCs or a T cell subset sorted from them (not recorded which). The source of these receptors is an adult woman who had mild COVID-19 (a few samples of this study predate the infection). Cell type and time point are not known. Each CDR3 is given with its conserved first and last residue. Fields, in order: J gene, clone size, V gene, D gene, CDR3 DNA, CDR3 protein. The D gene is left open where the match is weak. Clone sizes are given selectively: once, few, many, or a class where the clone is expanded.

TRBJ1-1	few	TRBV18	.	TGTGCCAGCTCAGTGTTCCAGGGGACAAACACTGAAGCTTTCTTT	CASSVFQGTNTEAFF
TRBJ2-5	.	TRBV19	TRBD2	TGTGCCAGTAGCGGGACTAGCGGGAGGGTAAAGACCCAGTACTTC	CASSGTSGRVKTQYF
TRBJ1-1	.	TRBV14	.	TGTGCCAGCAGCCAAATAATACAGGGCACTGAAGCTTTCTTT	CASSQIIQGTEAFF
TRBJ2-7	.	TRBV29-1	.	TGCAGCGTTGTCCCCGGTCTGTCGGACGAGCAGTACTTC	CSVVPGLSDEQYF
TRBJ2-5	.	TRBV4-1	.	TGCGCCAGCAGCCAAGTGGACTCGGGGGTTCTGGAGACCCAGTACTTC	CASSQVDSGVLETQYF
TRBJ2-3	few	TRBV5-1	.	TGCGCCAGCAGCTTGTACGGCGGGGGCGGCACAGATACGCAGTATTTT	CASSLYGGGGTDTQYF
TRBJ1-4	.	TRBV6-1	.	TGTGCCAGCGTTACAGGGCGCTCTCGAGATATTCGGGAAAAACTGTTTTTT	CASVTGRSRDIREKLFF
TRBJ1-6	few	TRBV18	.	TGTGCCAGCTCACCCCCCCAGGGAAAATCACCCCTCCACTTT	CASSPPQGKSPLHF
TRBJ2-7	few	TRBV3-1	TRBD1	TGTGCCAGCAGCCCAGGGGGGGACAGGGTCAACGAGCAGTACTTC	CASSPGGDRVNEQYF
TRBJ2-2	few	TRBV5-6	.	TGTGCCACCACCTTGTGGGGGCAGTCCACCCGGGAGCTGTTTTTT	CATTLWGQSTRELFF
TRBJ2-7	.	TRBV5-1	.	TGCGCCAGCAGCCCCCCTGAAGGGAACGAGCAGTACTTC	CASSPPEGNEQYF
TRBJ2-7	.	TRBV6-5	.	TGTGCCAGCACACGTGCGTCAGACTACGAGCAGTACTTC	CASTRASDYEQYF
TRBJ2-2	many	TRBV5-1	TRBD2	TGCGCCAGCAGCTTCCTTAGCGGGTCGAACACCGGGGAGCTGTTTTTT	CASSFLSGSNTGELFF
TRBJ1-1	few	TRBV7-2	.	TGTGCCAGCAGCTTAGCGGAGGCTGGAAAAGGTTTCTTT	CASSLAEAGKGFF
TRBJ2-5	.	TRBV10-3	.	TGTGCCATCAGTGCATCAGGGGAAGAGACCCAGTACTTC	CAISASGEETQYF
TRBJ2-5	.	TRBV12-3/TRBV12-4	.	TGTGCCAGCAGTCCGAGGACAGATCCGGAGACCCAGTACTTC	CASSPRTDPETQYF
TRBJ2-7	many	TRBV6-2/TRBV6-3	.	TGTGCCAGCAGTTACTCTGGACCCTACGAGCAGTACTTC	CASSYSGPYEQYF
TRBJ2-1	few	TRBV4-2	.	TGTGCCAGCAGCCAACCGATAACCTCCTACAATGAGCAGTTCTTC	CASSQPITSYNEQFF
TRBJ2-3	.	TRBV25-1	TRBD2	TGTGCCAGCAGTGACACGGGGGAGGGAGCAGATACGCAGTATTTT	CASSDTGEGADTQYF
TRBJ2-2	many	TRBV11-2	.	TGTGCCAGCAGCCCCAGAGCCGGCACCGGGGAGCTGTTTTTT	CASSPRAGTGELFF
TRBJ2-5	.	TRBV15	.	TGTGCCATCAAGGACAGCCTAGGTGTGGAGACCCAGTACTTC	CAIKDSLGVETQYF
TRBJ2-5	.	TRBV9	.	TGTGCCAGCAGCGACACTTTAGGGCAGCAAGAGACCCAGTACTTC	CASSDTLGQQETQYF
TRBJ2-3	.	TRBV30	.	TGTGCCGGTAGCGGTTGGGGCTTTAGCACAGATACGCAGTATTTT	CAGSGWGFSTDTQYF
TRBJ2-1	.	TRBV6-2/TRBV6-3	TRBD2	TGTGCCAGCAGTTACTCTGAGCTAGCGGGACTAGAGCCGTTCTTC	CASSYSELAGLEPFF
TRBJ1-1	.	TRBV27	.	TGTGCCAGCAGTCCCCGGATTTTCACTGAAGCTTTCTTT	CASSPRIFTEAFF
TRBJ2-3	.	TRBV7-2	TRBD2	TGTGCCAGCAGCTCCTCGGACGGACTAGCGGGAGCGGGGAAGACAGATACGCAGTATTTT	CASSSSDGLAGAGKTDTQYF
TRBJ1-2	.	TRBV4-1	.	TGCGCCAGCAGCCAAGTAACGCGTGTCGGGGCCAACTATGGCTACACCTTC	CASSQVTRVGANYGYTF
TRBJ1-5	.	TRBV21-1	.	TGTGCCAGCAGCAAAATCATCCGGAGCAATCAGCCCCAGCATTTT	CASSKIIRSNQPQHF
TRBJ1-4	few	TRBV5-1	.	TGCGCCAGCAGCTTGGAGGGCGGGCCCTGGGAAAAACTGTTTTTT	CASSLEGGPWEKLFF
TRBJ2-3	.	TRBV4-2	TRBD2	TGTGCCAGCAGCCAAGATCCGGGGCGGGAGGGCCTAGGTACGCAGTATTTT	CASSQDPGREGLGTQYF
TRBJ2-5	few	TRBV12-3/TRBV12-4	.	TGTGCCAGCAGCCCGGCTGAGGGGGGGAGAGAGACCCAGTACTTC	CASSPAEGGRETQYF
TRBJ2-4	.	TRBV28	TRBD2	TGTGCCAGCAGAAGAGCGGGGACCAAAAACATTCAGTACTTC	CASRRAGTKNIQYF
TRBJ2-7	.	TRBV4-2	TRBD2	TGTGCCAGCAGCCAAGCAGGGACTAGCGGGAGCCACGAGCAGTACTTC	CASSQAGTSGSHEQYF
TRBJ1-6	.	TRBV5-1	.	TGCGCCAGCAGCTTGGTATGGGAGGCGGGGGTGGCTAATTCACCCCTCCACTTT	CASSLVWEAGVANSPLHF
TRBJ2-5	.	TRBV6-5	.	TGTGCCAGCAGTTACTCCTTGGGGGGAGAGACCCAGTACTTC	CASSYSLGGETQYF
TRBJ2-1	many	TRBV12-3/TRBV12-4	TRBD2	TGTGCCAGCAGTTTACTAGCGGGAGCGCAGTTCTTC	CASSLLAGAQFF
TRBJ2-1	.	TRBV5-1	TRBD2	TGCGCCAGCAGCTTGGGTGTTTCCAGCGGGGGTAGGAATGAGCAGTTCTTC	CASSLGVSSGGRNEQFF
TRBJ2-1	few	TRBV7-3	.	TGTGCCAGCTCGCAGCGGGCTTACAATGAGCAGTTCTTC	CASSQRAYNEQFF
TRBJ2-1	.	TRBV7-7	.	TGTGCCAGCAGCTTAGGTCGGTGGGGGGACAATGAGCAGTTCTTC	CASSLGRWGDNEQFF
TRBJ2-1	.	TRBV10-3	TRBD2	TGTGCCATCAGTGAGTCGACGGCAGACTTAGCGGGTCTATACAATGAGCAGTTCTTC	CAISESTADLAGLYNEQFF
TRBJ2-1	.	TRBV15	.	TGTGCCACCAGCAGTAGGTACAACCCCTTGGGGATCTTC	CATSSRYNPLGIF
TRBJ2-5	.	TRBV7-2	.	TGTGCCAGCAGCCAAGATGGGGGCGCGACCCAGTACTTC	CASSQDGGATQYF
TRBJ2-7	.	TRBV6-2/TRBV6-3	TRBD2	TGTGCCAGCAGTTACAGCTCTAGCGGGATGTCCTACGAGCAGTACTTC	CASSYSSSGMSYEQYF